This T cell receptor beta chain derives from a study of blood T cells in healthy people across ages. A J-beta primer mix and a sample-barcoded 5' primer were used in a second PCR of roughly 6 to 11 cycles. Carrying 12 random nucleotides, a template-switch adaptor labeled each individual cDNA molecule. TCRdb independently ran MiXCR on the 5' RACE reads; one entry per CDR3 protein. The sample contains about 1.8 million distinct CDR3 sequences, 49% of which appear only once. Notes on this clonotype: Its antigen remains unknown.

Study-level findings and limits: Samples with more naive T cells showed higher observed beta diversity. Both naive CD4+ cell counts and diversity were greater in long-lived donors than in aged donors.

V lost 0 bases and J lost 3, with 12 bases in between. There are 16 residues in the CDR3. Germline CDR1 and CDR2: SGDLS and YYNGEE. Sequenced: blood. The clonotype originates from a middle-aged woman in good health. This chain connects TRBV9 to TRBJ1-4, with D possibly matching TRBD1 (5 bases). CDR3 nucleotide sequence: TGTGCCAGCAGCGTAGCTTCAGGGTTGCCTAATGAAAAACTGTTTTTT. Protein sequence: CASSVASGLPNEKLFF.